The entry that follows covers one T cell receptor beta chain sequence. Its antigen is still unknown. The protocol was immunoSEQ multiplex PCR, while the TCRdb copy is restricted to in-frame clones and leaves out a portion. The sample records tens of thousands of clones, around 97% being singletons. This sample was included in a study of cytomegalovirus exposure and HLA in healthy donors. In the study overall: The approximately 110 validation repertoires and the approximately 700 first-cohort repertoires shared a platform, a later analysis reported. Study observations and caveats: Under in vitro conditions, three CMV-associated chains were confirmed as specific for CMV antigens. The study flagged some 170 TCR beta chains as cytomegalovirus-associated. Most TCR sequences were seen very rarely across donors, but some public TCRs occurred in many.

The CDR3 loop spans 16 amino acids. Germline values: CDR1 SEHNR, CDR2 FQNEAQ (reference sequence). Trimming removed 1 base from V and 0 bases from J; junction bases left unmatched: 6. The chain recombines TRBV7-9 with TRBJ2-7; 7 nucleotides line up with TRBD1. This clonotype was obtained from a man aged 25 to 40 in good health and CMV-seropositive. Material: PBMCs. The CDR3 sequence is CASSLVIGQASYEQYF. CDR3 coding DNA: TGTGCCAGCAGCTTAGTGATAGGACAGGCCTCCTACGAGCAGTACTTC.